This T cell receptor beta chain was identified during a study of control samples from healthy donors and cancer patients. Repertoires were generated with immunoSEQ multiplex PCR, while TCRdb's copy carries only in-frame clones and drops some. This sample has about 150,000 clones, with 85% to 95% found just once. This CDR3 is 15 amino acids long. Between the trimmed V and J ends, which lost 1 base and 4 bases, there was a span of 11 bases. Germline V gives CDR1 LGHNA, CDR2 YSLEER. The origin of this receptor is a man aged 55 to 70 with colorectal cancer. Sequenced sample: PBMCs. The chain employs TRBV4-3 and TRBJ1-5; D is unclear. The CDR3 spells CASSQGIGGNQPQHF. DNA of the CDR3: TGCGCCAGCAGCCAAGGAATTGGCGGGAATCAGCCCCAGCATTTT.